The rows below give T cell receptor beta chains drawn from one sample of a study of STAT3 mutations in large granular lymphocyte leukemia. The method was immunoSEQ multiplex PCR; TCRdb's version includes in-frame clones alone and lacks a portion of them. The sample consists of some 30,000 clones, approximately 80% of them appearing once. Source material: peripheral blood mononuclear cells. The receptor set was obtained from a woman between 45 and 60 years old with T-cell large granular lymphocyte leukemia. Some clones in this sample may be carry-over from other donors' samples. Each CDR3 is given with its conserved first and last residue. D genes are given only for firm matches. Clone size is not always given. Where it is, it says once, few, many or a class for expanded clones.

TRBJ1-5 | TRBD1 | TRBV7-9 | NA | TGTGCCAGCAGACCCGGACAGGGGACACTTAGCAATCAGCCCCAGCATTTT | CASRPGQGTLSNQPQHF
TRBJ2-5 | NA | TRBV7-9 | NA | TGTGCCAGCAGCGGCCGGGGCCCTGATTACGAGACCCAGTACTTC | CASSGRGPDYETQYF
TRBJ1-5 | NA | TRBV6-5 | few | TGTGCCAGCCGGGCTCGGCGCAATCAGCCCCAGCATTTT | CASRARRNQPQHF
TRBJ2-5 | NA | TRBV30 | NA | TGTGCCTGGAGTGTGGGGGACACAGAGACCCAGTACTTC | CAWSVGDTETQYF
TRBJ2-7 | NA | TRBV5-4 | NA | TGTGCCAGCAGCCGGACGGAAACCTACGAGCAGTACTTC | CASSRTETYEQYF
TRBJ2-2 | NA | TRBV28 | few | TGTGCCAGCAGTTCAACTCTCAACCGGGACACAAACACCGGGGAGCTGTTTTTT | CASSSTLNRDTNTGELFF
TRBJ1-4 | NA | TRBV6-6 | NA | TGTGCCAGCAGACAGACACCTGCAACTAATGAAAAACTGTTTTTT | CASRQTPATNEKLFF
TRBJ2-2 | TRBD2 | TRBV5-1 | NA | TGCGCCAGCAGCTTGGTGGCGGGAGCCCCCACCGGGGAGCTGTTTTTT | CASSLVAGAPTGELFF
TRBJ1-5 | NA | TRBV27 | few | TGTGCCAGCAGTTTATTCCCTTTCCTGCCCCAGCATTTT | CASSLFPFLPQHF
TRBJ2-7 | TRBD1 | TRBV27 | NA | TGTGCCAGCAGTTTACACCAAACCTACAGGGGACCCACCTACGAGCAGTACTTC | CASSLHQTYRGPTYEQYF
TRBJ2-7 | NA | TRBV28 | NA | TGTGCCAGCAGTTTAGGACAGCTCGGGCAGTACTTC | CASSLGQLGQYF
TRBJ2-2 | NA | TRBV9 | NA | TGTGCCAGCGGTGGCTTAAACACCGGGGAGCTGTTTTTT | CASGGLNTGELFF
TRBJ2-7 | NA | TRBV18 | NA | TGTGCCAGCTCATCCGGACAGAGGGCCTACGAGCAGTACTTC | CASSSGQRAYEQYF
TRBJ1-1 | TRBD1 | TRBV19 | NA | TGTGCCAGTAGTAGGACAGGGGGAGCTTTCTTT | CASSRTGGAFF
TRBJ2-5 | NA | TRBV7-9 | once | TGTGCCAGCAGCTTAGCGGGTCGCTTCCAAGAGACCCAGTACTTC | CASSLAGRFQETQYF
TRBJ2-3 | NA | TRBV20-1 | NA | TGCAGTGCTAGATCCACAGATACGCAGTATTTT | CSARSTDTQYF
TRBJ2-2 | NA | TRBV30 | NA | TGTGCCTGGATGGAAGGGGGTTTTGTCGGGGAGCTGTTTTTT | CAWMEGGFVGELFF
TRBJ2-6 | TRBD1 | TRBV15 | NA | TGTGCCACCAGCACTAGGGACAGGGGGCGGAAGGGGGCCAACGTCCTGACTTTC | CATSTRDRGRKGANVLTF
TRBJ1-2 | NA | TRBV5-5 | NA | TGTGCCAGCAGCTTGGCAGGGAACTATGGCTACACCTTC | CASSLAGNYGYTF
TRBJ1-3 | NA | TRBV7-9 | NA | TGTGCCAGCAGCCGATCCTCTGGAAACACCATATATTTT | CASSRSSGNTIYF
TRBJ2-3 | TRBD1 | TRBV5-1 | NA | TGCGCCAGCAGCGGAGCGGGACAGGGGATCGATACGCAGTATTTT | CASSGAGQGIDTQYF
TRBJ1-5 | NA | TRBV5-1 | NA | TGCGCCAGCAGTCGCGACAGTAGCAATCAGCCCCAGCATTTT | CASSRDSSNQPQHF
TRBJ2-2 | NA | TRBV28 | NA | TGTGCCAGCAGTTTGGTGGGGCCCGGGGAGCTGTTTTTT | CASSLVGPGELFF
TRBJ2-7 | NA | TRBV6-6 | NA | TGTGCCAGCAGTTTACAGGGAAACGAGCAGTACTTC | CASSLQGNEQYF
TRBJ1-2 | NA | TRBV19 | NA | TGTGCCAGTAGTACCGCCCAGGGGCGGGCTAACTATGGCTACACCTTC | CASSTAQGRANYGYTF
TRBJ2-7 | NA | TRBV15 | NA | TGTGCCACCAGCAGGTACGGGCCAAACTACGAGCAGTACTTC | CATSRYGPNYEQYF
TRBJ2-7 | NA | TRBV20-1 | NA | TGCAGTGCCGTAACCAGGGGGGATTGGTACTTC | CSAVTRGDWYF
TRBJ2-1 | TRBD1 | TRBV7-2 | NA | TGTGCCAGCAGCTCAGCGGGACAGGGCTTCTACAATGAGCAGTTCTTC | CASSSAGQGFYNEQFF
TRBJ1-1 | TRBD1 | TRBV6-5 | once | TGTGCCAGCAGTTACAGGACAGGTTTGAACACTGAAGCTTTCTTT | CASSYRTGLNTEAFF
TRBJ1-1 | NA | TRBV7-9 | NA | TGTGCCAGCAGCTTAGAGGGAGGCACTGAAGCTTTCTTT | CASSLEGGTEAFF
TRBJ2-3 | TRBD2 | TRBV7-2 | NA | TGTGCCAGCAGCTTAAGCGGGACGGCAGATACGCAGTATTTT | CASSLSGTADTQYF
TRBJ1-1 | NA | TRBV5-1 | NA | TGCGCCAGCAGCCGGGATGGGGGGACGGTTGAAGCTTTCTTT | CASSRDGGTVEAFF
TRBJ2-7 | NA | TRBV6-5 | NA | TGTGCCAGCAGCGCCGGGACGGCGACCTACGAGCAGTACTTC | CASSAGTATYEQYF
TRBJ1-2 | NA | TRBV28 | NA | TGTGCCAGCAGTTCGTCCCGGTTCGGCTACACCTTC | CASSSSRFGYTF
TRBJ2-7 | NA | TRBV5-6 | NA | TGTGCCAGCAGCTCGACAGCCCCCTACGAGCAGTACTTC | CASSSTAPYEQYF
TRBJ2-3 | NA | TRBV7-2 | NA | TGTGCCAGCAGGTCATCTGATTTCACAGATACGCAGTATTTT | CASRSSDFTDTQYF
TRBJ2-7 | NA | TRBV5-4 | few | TGTGCCAGCAGTTACGACAGTGGTTCCTACGAGCAGTACTTC | CASSYDSGSYEQYF
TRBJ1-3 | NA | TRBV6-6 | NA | TGTGCCAGCAGCCTAAACAGGGAACCCATATATTTT | CASSLNREPIYF
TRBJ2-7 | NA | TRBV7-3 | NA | TGTGCCAGCAGCTTATTTGCTGGGCAGGGCTACGAGCAGTACTTC | CASSLFAGQGYEQYF
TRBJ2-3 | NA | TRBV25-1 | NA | TGTGCCAGCAGTGAAAGGGGCGCAACAGATACGCAGTATTTT | CASSERGATDTQYF
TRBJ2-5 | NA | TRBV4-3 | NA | TGCGCCAGCAGCCAGCTGTGGTCCCCTTCCGGGACAGCGGGAGAGACCCAGTACTTC | CASSQLWSPSGTAGETQYF
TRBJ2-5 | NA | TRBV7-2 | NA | TGTGCCAGCAGCTTACAGGCTTTACAAGAGACCCAGTACTTC | CASSLQALQETQYF
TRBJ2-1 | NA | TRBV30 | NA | TGTGCCTGGAGTGTAGGGGGGCGGAATGAGCAGTTCTTC | CAWSVGGRNEQFF
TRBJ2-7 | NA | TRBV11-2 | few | TGTGCCAGCAGCCGGCGGGACACCTACGAGCAGTACTTC | CASSRRDTYEQYF
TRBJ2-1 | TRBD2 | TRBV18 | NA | TGTGCCAGCTCGTCTAGCGCTAGCGGGGCTAATGAGCAGTTCTTC | CASSSSASGANEQFF
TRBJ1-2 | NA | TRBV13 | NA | TGTGCCAGCAGCTTAGGACAGGACTATGGCTACACCTTC | CASSLGQDYGYTF
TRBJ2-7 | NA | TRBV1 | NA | TGCACCAGCAGCCCTCCGGGGACTAGCGGGACCCACGAGCAGTACTTC | CTSSPPGTSGTHEQYF
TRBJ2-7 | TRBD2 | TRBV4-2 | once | TGTGCCAGCAGCCAAGAACCCCACGGCGGGGGGTACGAGCAGTACTTC | CASSQEPHGGGYEQYF
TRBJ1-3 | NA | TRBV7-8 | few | TGTGCCAGCAGCTATGGGGCTGGAAACACCATATATTTT | CASSYGAGNTIYF
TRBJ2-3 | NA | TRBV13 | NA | TGTGCCAGCAGGCTTCAATCTTCCGGGGATACGCAGTATTTT | CASRLQSSGDTQYF
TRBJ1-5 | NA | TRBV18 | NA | TGTGCCAGCTCACCACGGAAGGGGCAGGGTAATCAGCCCCAGCATTTT | CASSPRKGQGNQPQHF
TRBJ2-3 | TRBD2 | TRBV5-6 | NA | TGTGCCAGCAGCCGGGAGGCGGGAGCGCCAGATACGCAGTATTTT | CASSREAGAPDTQYF
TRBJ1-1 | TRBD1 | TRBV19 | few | TGTGCCAGTAGTTTCCGGGACAGGACGCCGAACACTGAAGCTTTCTTT | CASSFRDRTPNTEAFF
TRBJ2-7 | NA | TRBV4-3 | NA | TGCGCCAGCAGCCAAGATCCCACCCCGGCGAACGAGCAGTACTTC | CASSQDPTPANEQYF
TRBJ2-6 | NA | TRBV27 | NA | TGTGCCAGCAGTTTATCTGGGGCCAACGTCCTGACTTTC | CASSLSGANVLTF
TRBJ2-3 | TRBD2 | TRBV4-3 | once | TGCGCCAGCAGAAGGGCGGGAGGGGATACGCAGTATTTT | CASRRAGGDTQYF
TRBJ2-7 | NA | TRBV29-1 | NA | TGCAGCGTTGAATCGTCAGGATACGAGCAGTACTTC | CSVESSGYEQYF
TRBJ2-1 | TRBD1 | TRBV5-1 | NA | TGCGCCAGCAGCTTATCCAGGGGGTGGCAGTTCTTC | CASSLSRGWQFF
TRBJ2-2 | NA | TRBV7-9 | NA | TGTGCCAGCAGCTTAGACGGGAGCCCCACCGGGGAGCTGTTTTTT | CASSLDGSPTGELFF